Following are 26 T cell receptor beta chains from one sample sequenced in a study of cytotoxic CD8 clonotypes in ibrutinib-treated CLL. This table comes from immunoSEQ multiplex PCR, and its TCRdb copy is limited to in-frame clones, with some not included. The data contain about 160,000 clones, under 90% of them singletons. The specimen was PBMCs, collected after 24 months of ibrutinib treatment. These receptors were taken from a human donor with chronic lymphocytic leukemia.

V usage is TRBV30 and J usage is TRBJ2-5, with 10 bases matching TRBD1. The CDR3 runs to 16 residues. With 8 bases clipped from V and 3 bases from J, the junction kept 15 bases outside the gene matches. The germline V gene has CDR1 GTSNPN and CDR2 SVGIG (reference sequence). The CDR3 spells CARGLGSGQGKETQYF. In nucleotides, the CDR3 is TGTGCCCGGGGGTTAGGATCGGGACAGGGGAAAGAGACCCAGTACTTC.

The CDR3 spells CASSTISPHASGNTIYF. CDR3 coding DNA: TGTGCCAGCAGTACAATATCCCCACACGCCTCTGGAAACACCATATATTTT. This sequence joins TRBV27 and TRBJ1-3; no clear D. The V and J ends lost 5 bases and 0 bases respectively, with 17 bases between them. Germline CDR1 and CDR2: MNHEY and SMNVEV (reference sequence). The CDR3 has 17 residues.

The sample holds a few counts of this clone. The V call is TRBV5-1, the J call TRBJ1-1; D ambiguous. CDR1 is SGHRS, CDR2 YFSETQ, per germline. The CDR3 is 14 residues long. V shed 1 base and J shed 6 bases, with 13 bases lying between them. CDR3 nucleotide sequence: TGCGCCAGCAGCTTGTACACAGTAAGGTCTGAAGCTTTCTTT. Residues: CASSLYTVRSEAFF.

This sequence joins TRBV29-1 and TRBJ1-4; D is unclear. This CDR3 has 13 residues. CDR1 is SQVTM, CDR2 ANQGSEA, per germline. The germline V and J ends were trimmed by 7 bases and 4 bases, with 13 bases remaining between them. CDR3 in DNA: TGCAGCGCTCTGCTAGGGAGTAATGAAAAACTGTTTTTT. Its protein product is CSALLGSNEKLFF.

The chain carries TRBV5-1 and TRBJ2-7, with a possible D match to TRBD2 (6 bases). The CDR3 consists of 12 residues. The germline V and J ends were trimmed by 3 bases and 3 bases, with 7 bases remaining between them. CDR1 and CDR2 (germline): SGHRS, YFSETQ. The CDR3 sequence: CASSSGDYEQYF. The CDR3 DNA sequence: TGCGCCAGCAGCTCGGGAGACTACGAGCAGTACTTC.

This chain connects TRBV5-6 to TRBJ1-5, with 7 nucleotides matching TRBD1. Looked up from germline, CDR1 is SGHDT and CDR2 is YYEEEE. The CDR3 is 16 amino acids. The V gene end was trimmed by 3 bases and the J gene end by 0 bases; junction bases not matched to a gene: 6. The CDR3 region is CASSYFTGASNQPQHF. CDR3 DNA: TGTGCCAGCAGCTATTTTACAGGGGCTAGCAATCAGCCCCAGCATTTT.

The chain joins TRBV5-1 to TRBJ2-7, with D possibly matching TRBD1 (6 bases). Germline-derived CDR1 and CDR2 are SGHRS and YFSETQ. This CDR3 has 16 amino acids. The V and J ends lost 5 bases and 0 bases respectively, with 18 bases between them. The chain's CDR3 is CASSPRVGQHSYEQYF. CDR3 bases: TGCGCCAGCAGTCCCCGCGTAGGACAGCACTCCTACGAGCAGTACTTC.

The chain has TRBV19 and TRBJ2-3, with D maybe TRBD1 (8 bases). The CDR3 runs to 14 residues. Germline-derived CDR1 and CDR2 are LNHDA and SQIVND (reference sequence). Trimming shortened V by 4 bases and J by 5 bases, and 13 bases separated the two germline ends. The CDR3 loop is CASSTTGGGDTQYF. CDR3 nucleotides: TGTGCCAGTAGTACAACAGGGGGGGGAGATACGCAGTATTTT.

This chain links TRBV2 with TRBJ2-3; 10 nucleotides match TRBD2. Germline CDR1 and CDR2: SNHLY and FYNNEI. V was pared by 5 bases and J by 5 bases, with 4 bases of the junction left unmatched. The CDR3 runs to 14 residues. CDR3 sequence reads: CASSLLAGLDTQYF. DNA of the CDR3: TGTGCCAGCAGTTTACTAGCGGGGTTAGATACGCAGTATTTT.

The J gene is TRBJ2-7, the V gene TRBV5-1; TRBD1 agrees at 9 bases. The CDR3 sequence is 15 residues long. CDR1 SGHRS and CDR2 YFSETQ come from the germline V gene. V trimming: 3 bases; J trimming: 2 bases; junction bases outside the gene matches: 6. This chain's CDR3 is CASSSLTGGPYEQYF. The CDR3 nucleotides are TGCGCCAGCAGCTCCTTGACAGGGGGGCCCTACGAGCAGTACTTC.

The V call is TRBV7-6, the J call TRBJ2-5; D may be TRBD2 (6 bases). V shed 6 bases and J shed 5 bases, with 13 bases lying between them. Germline V gene sequence: CDR1 SGHVS, CDR2 FNYEAQ. The CDR3 has 13 amino acids. CDR3 region: CASSGSGWETQYF. The CDR3, as DNA: TGTGCCAGCAGTGGGAGCGGGTGGGAGACCCAGTACTTC.

The chain employs TRBV14 and TRBJ1-1; TRBD1 is a possible D gene (5 bases). CDR1 is SGHDN and CDR2 is FVKESK in the germline V gene. With 2 bases removed from V and 1 base from J, the gap between germline ends came to 11 bases. The CDR3 runs to 15 residues. DNA of the CDR3: TGTGCCAGCAGCCAACAGGGAATAAGGAACACTGAAGCTTTCTTT. Protein sequence: CASSQQGIRNTEAFF. The full variable domain, with the rest looked up from reference TRBV14 and TRBJ1-1, is EAGVTQFPSHSVIEKGQTVTLRCDPISGHDNLYWYRRVMGKEIKFLLHFVKESKQDESGMPNNRFLAERTGGTYSTLKVQPAELEDSGVYFCASSQQGIRNTEAFFGQGTRLTVV.

This clone was observed once. This sequence joins TRBV7-3 and TRBJ1-3; perhaps TRBD1 as D (5 bases). CDR1 and CDR2 from the germline V gene are SGHTA and FQGTGA. V was shortened by 6 bases and J by 4 bases, with 10 bases between the two germline ends. The CDR3 runs 13 residues. The DNA for the CDR3 is TGTGCCAGCAGTCCAGGGTTGGGAAACACCATATATTTT. As protein: CASSPGLGNTIYF.

V usage is TRBV19 and J usage is TRBJ2-2; D not resolved. Trimming took off 1 base at V and 2 bases at J, with 2 bases between the two ends. CDR3 size: 13 residues. Germline values: CDR1 LNHDA, CDR2 SQIVND (reference sequence). The CDR3 reads CASSIGNTGELFF. CDR3 coding DNA: TGTGCCAGTAGTATAGGAAACACCGGGGAGCTGTTTTTT.

V and J are TRBV11-2 and TRBJ2-7; 12 positions agree with TRBD2. The CDR3 is made up of 15 amino acids. Trimming took 0 bases from V and 7 from J; bases not matched to a gene: 4. Germline lookup yields CDR1 SGHAT and CDR2 FQNNGV. CDR3 nucleotide sequence: TGTGCCAGCAGCTTAGAGCTAGCGGGAGGGAGGGAGCAGTACTTC. Translated, it gives CASSLELAGGREQYF.

V is TRBV28 and J is TRBJ2-7; possible D gene TRBD2, 5 bases. CDR3 size: 16 residues. The V end was cut by 1 base, the J end by 5 bases, with 18 bases between. Germline V gene lookup returns CDR1 MDHEN and CDR2 SYDVKM. The DNA for the CDR3 is TGTGCCAGCAGTTTATATCGGGGTATGGTTCGCGACGAGCAGTACTTC. Protein product: CASSLYRGMVRDEQYF.

The rearrangement uses TRBV7-9 and TRBJ2-1, with 9 bases identical to TRBD1. The CDR3 spans 18 residues. V shed 0 bases and J 0 bases; nucleotides not matched to a gene: 6. Germline V gene lookup returns CDR1 SEHNR and CDR2 FQNEAQ (reference sequence). The CDR3 nucleotides are TGTGCCAGCAGCTTAGCGAGGGACAGGGCAAGCTCCTACAATGAGCAGTTCTTC. This translates into CASSLARDRASSYNEQFF.

The chain uses TRBV14 and TRBJ2-1; tentatively, D is TRBD1 (5 bases). Trimming took 2 bases from V and 5 from J, leaving 10 bases between them. The germline CDR1 and CDR2 sequences are SGHDN and FVKESK. The CDR3 has 14 residues. The CDR3 bases are TGTGCCAGCAGCCAATTTGACAGACACAATGAGCAGTTCTTC. Encoded protein: CASSQFDRHNEQFF.

This clone was seen more than once but under ten times. The chain joins TRBV4-2 to TRBJ2-5; the match to TRBD1 covers 7 bases. The germline V gene has CDR1 LGHNA and CDR2 YNFKEQ. The CDR3 consists of 17 residues. Trimming took 1 base from V and 5 from J; bases not matched to a gene: 13. CDR3 sequence: CASSQGTARGTEETQYF. CDR3 sequence (DNA): TGTGCCAGCAGCCAAGGGACAGCGAGGGGGACAGAGGAGACCCAGTACTTC.

Turning to this clone: Sequence at one end of the junction differs from germline and may be a read error. Other nucleotide sequences in the sample specify the same CDR3. The gene calls are TRBV20-1 and TRBJ2-5, with D unclear. This CDR3 has 11 residues. Germline-derived CDR1 and CDR2 are DFQATT and SNEGSKA (reference sequence). In nucleotides, the CDR3 is TGCAGTGCCAGAGACAAAGAGACCCAGTACTTC. It is translated as CSARDKETQYF.

Many counts were recorded for this clone. The J gene is TRBJ2-2, the V gene TRBV29-1; the D gene could be TRBD1 or TRBD2 (5 bases each). The CDR3 extends over 12 amino acids. Germline CDR1 and CDR2: SQVTM and ANQGSEA. Deletions cut 6 bases from V and 6 bases from J, with 11 bases between. CDR3 in amino acids: CSVGEQPGELFF. DNA of the CDR3: TGCAGCGTGGGGGAACAGCCCGGGGAGCTGTTTTTT.

The V call is TRBV2, the J call TRBJ2-3; D is unresolved. Trimming stripped 3 bases from V and 1 base from J, with 11 bases between. Germline CDR1 reads SNHLY; CDR2 reads FYNNEI. This CDR3 spans 15 amino acids. The CDR3 region is CASSDTWQRTDTQYF. The CDR3 DNA follows: TGTGCCAGCAGTGATACGTGGCAGCGCACAGATACGCAGTATTTT.

V gene TRBV6-6 combines with J gene TRBJ1-2, with 7 bases lining up with TRBD1. The CDR3 contains 14 residues. CDR1 and CDR2 from the germline V gene are MNHNY and SVGAGI (reference sequence). J lost 7 bases, V lost 5 bases, and 10 bases had no gene match. CDR3 sequence reads: CASSRGQPLGGYTF. In DNA form, the CDR3 reads TGTGCCAGCAGTAGGGGACAGCCTCTGGGTGGCTACACCTTC.

As DNA, the CDR3 is TGTGCCAGCAGCTTATCCGCTGTTGCTGAGCAGTTCTTC. Translation: CASSLSAVAEQFF. J is TRBJ2-1 and V is TRBV7-3; D is uncertain. Germline CDR1 and CDR2: SGHTA and FQGTGA. V was cut by 2 bases and J by 9 bases, with 11 bases left in between. The CDR3 has 13 amino acids.

The V and J genes are TRBV7-9 and TRBJ1-2, with a possible D match to TRBD1 (6 bases). Trimming removed 5 bases at V and 7 bases at J, with 23 bases between. The CDR3 is made up of 16 amino acids. Looked up from germline, CDR1 is SEHNR and CDR2 is FQNEAQ (reference sequence). CDR3: CASSSTAMKGGSGYTF. In DNA form, the CDR3 reads TGTGCCAGCAGCAGTACAGCAATGAAGGGGGGCTCTGGCTACACCTTC.

The CDR3 is CASSPYSGPPEAFF. CDR3 in DNA: TGTGCCAGTAGTCCATATTCCGGGCCCCCTGAAGCTTTCTTT. This chain uses TRBV19 with TRBJ1-1; no firm D call. Germline V CDR1 and CDR2: LNHDA, SQIVND (reference sequence). V was pared by 5 bases and J by 6 bases, with 16 bases between. This CDR3 is 14 amino acids long. Together with reference TRBV19 and TRBJ1-1, the CDR3 gives the full variable domain: DGGITQSPKYLFRKEGQNVTLSCEQNLNHDAMYWYRQDPGQGLRLIYYSQIVNDFQKGDIAEGYSVSREKKESFPLTVTSAQKNPTAFYLCASSPYSGPPEAFFGQGTRLTVV.